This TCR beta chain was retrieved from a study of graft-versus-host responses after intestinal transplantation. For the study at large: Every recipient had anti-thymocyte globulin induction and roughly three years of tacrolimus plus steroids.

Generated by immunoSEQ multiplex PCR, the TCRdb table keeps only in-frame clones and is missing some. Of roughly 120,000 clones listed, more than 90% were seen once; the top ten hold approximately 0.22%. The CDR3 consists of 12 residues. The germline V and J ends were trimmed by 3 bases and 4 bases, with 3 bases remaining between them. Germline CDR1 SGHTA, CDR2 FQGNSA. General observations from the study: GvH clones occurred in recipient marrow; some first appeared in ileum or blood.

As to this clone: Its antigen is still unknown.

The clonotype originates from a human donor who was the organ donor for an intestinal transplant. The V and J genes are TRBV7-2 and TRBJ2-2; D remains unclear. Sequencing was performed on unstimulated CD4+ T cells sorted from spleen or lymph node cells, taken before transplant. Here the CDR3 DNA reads TGTGCCAGCAGCTTCGGCACCGGGGAGCTGTTTTTT. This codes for CASSFGTGELFF.